Following are 29 T cell receptor beta chains from one sample sequenced in a study of cytomegalovirus exposure and HLA in healthy donors. A multiplex PCR was run with 60 Vbeta primers and 13 Jbeta primers. The assay was immunoSEQ multiplex PCR, and TCRdb's table has in-frame clones only and misses some. The table has 60,000 to 70,000 clones, roughly 80% seen once. The source material was PBMCs. The receptors originated from a woman in her twenties or thirties in good health and CMV-seronegative.

This chain joins TRBV7-2 and TRBJ2-3; 9 bases line up with TRBD2. The CDR3 length is 16 residues. Germline V CDR1 and CDR2: SGHTA, FQGNSA. Trimming took 3 bases from V and 3 from J; bases not matched to a gene: 7. In DNA, the CDR3 is TGTGCCAGCAGCTTTACGGCGGGGGGGCCTACAGATACGCAGTATTTT. This encodes CASSFTAGGPTDTQYF.

This clone has only a few counts. Other DNA sequences in the same sample also yield this CDR3. The V gene is TRBV7-2, the J gene TRBJ2-7, with D maybe TRBD1 (5 bases). V lost 3 bases, J lost 2 bases, and 8 bases lay in between. This CDR3 contains 13 residues. Germline values: CDR1 SGHTA, CDR2 FQGNSA. CDR3 sequence: CASSLGRAYEQYF. For the CDR3, the DNA is TGTGCCAGCAGCTTGGGGCGCGCCTACGAGCAGTACTTC.

This chain connects TRBV2 to TRBJ1-2, with TRBD1 matching 9 bases. Germline-derived CDR1 and CDR2 are SNHLY and FYNNEI. The trim removed 8 bases at V and 3 bases at J, leaving 7 bases unmatched. The CDR3 is made up of 14 amino acids. CDR3 sequence (DNA): TGTGCCAGCTCTACGGACAGGGGACACTATGGCTACACCTTC. Protein sequence: CASSTDRGHYGYTF. The entire variable domain, with the rest obtained from reference TRBV2 and TRBJ1-2, is as follows: EPEVTQTPSHQVTQMGQEVILRCVPISNHLYFYWYRQILGQKVEFLVSFYNNEISEKSEIFDDQFSVERPDGSNFTLKIRSTKLEDSAMYFCASSTDRGHYGYTFGSGTRLTVV.

This chain uses TRBV28 with TRBJ1-2, with 7 bases aligning to TRBD1. Losses at the gene ends were 2 bases for V and 5 bases for J; bases not matched to a gene: 8. CDR1 is MDHEN and CDR2 is SYDVKM in the germline V gene. CDR3 length: 15 residues. CDR3 protein: CASSLTGAKGYGYTF. The CDR3 coding sequence is TGTGCCAGCAGTTTAACAGGGGCCAAGGGTTATGGCTACACCTTC.

This clone was found a few times. V usage is TRBV10-3 and J usage is TRBJ2-1; D not resolved. The V and J ends lost 7 bases and 8 bases respectively, with 15 bases between them. The CDR3 contains 13 residues. From germline, CDR1 is ENHRY and CDR2 SYGVKD. The CDR3 bases are TGTGCCATCAATACGCCCGGTCTGGATGAGCAGTTCTTC. Protein product: CAINTPGLDEQFF.

This sequence joins TRBV5-4 and TRBJ2-4, with D hard to call. This CDR3 is built from 14 residues. The germline V and J ends were trimmed by 4 bases and 0 bases, with 8 bases remaining between them. Germline V gene sequence: CDR1 SGHNT, CDR2 YYREEE (reference sequence). CDR3 amino acids: CASSLLIAKNIQYF. For the CDR3, the DNA is TGTGCCAGCAGCCTGCTAATAGCCAAAAACATTCAGTACTTC.

The chain recombines TRBV28 with TRBJ1-6; tentative D call: TRBD1 (6 bases). The germline gives CDR1 MDHEN, CDR2 SYDVKM. CDR3 length equals 15 residues. Trimming cost V 9 bases and J 5 bases, with 17 bases left between them. CDR3 bases: TGTGCCAGTAAAAACAGGGTCATGGATAATTCACCCCTCCACTTT. This encodes CASKNRVMDNSPLHF.

The chain joins TRBV27 to TRBJ1-1; TRBD1 aligns across 9 bases. The germline V gene has CDR1 MNHEY and CDR2 SMNVEV (reference sequence). Trimming cost V 4 bases and J 3 bases; bases outside gene matches: 6. This CDR3 has 15 residues. CDR3 amino acids: CASSSLQGADTEAFF. In DNA form, the CDR3 reads TGTGCCAGCAGTTCATTACAGGGGGCCGACACTGAAGCTTTCTTT.

V and J are TRBV15 and TRBJ2-7; D not resolved. Germline CDR1 reads LNHNV; CDR2 reads YYDKDF (reference sequence). Trimming shortened V by 8 bases and J by 0 bases, and 14 bases separated the two germline ends. The CDR3 length is 14 residues. The CDR3 region is CATSPVRPSYEQYF. The CDR3 nucleotides are TGTGCCACCTCGCCGGTCCGTCCCTCCTACGAGCAGTACTTC.

The chain couples TRBV5-1 to TRBJ2-3; D may be TRBD1 (6 bases). The germline gives CDR1 SGHRS, CDR2 YFSETQ. Trimming cost V 0 bases and J 0 bases, with 14 bases left between them. This CDR3 spans 17 amino acids. For the CDR3, the DNA is TGCGCCAGCAGCTTGGTATTCAGGGGACCAAGCACAGATACGCAGTATTTT. Translating it yields CASSLVFRGPSTDTQYF. Drawing the rest from reference TRBV5-1 and TRBJ2-3, the complete variable domain is KAGVTQTPRYLIKTRGQQVTLSCSPISGHRSVSWYQQTPGQGLQFLFEYFSETQRNKGNFPGRFSGRQFSNSRSEMNVSTLELGDSALYLCASSLVFRGPSTDTQYFGPGTRLTVL.

The rearrangement uses TRBV2 and TRBJ1-3; maybe TRBD1 (5 bases). V was pared by 6 bases and J by 0 bases, with 12 bases between. The V gene's germline CDR1 is SNHLY and CDR2 FYNNEI. This CDR3 comprises 15 residues. The CDR3, as DNA: TGTGCCAGCAGAAGACGGGGGAGCTCTGGAAACACCATATATTTT. It encodes CASRRRGSSGNTIYF. The full variable domain, in which reference TRBV2 and TRBJ1-3 provide the parts outside the CDR3, is EPEVTQTPSHQVTQMGQEVILRCVPISNHLYFYWYRQILGQKVEFLVSFYNNEISEKSEIFDDQFSVERPDGSNFTLKIRSTKLEDSAMYFCASRRRGSSGNTIYFGEGSWLTVV.

The CDR3 protein is CASTPGQGHTEAFF. The CDR3 nucleotides read TGTGCCAGCACCCCCGGACAGGGTCACACTGAAGCTTTCTTT. The chain carries TRBV6-6 and TRBJ1-1, with 8 bases that match TRBD1. Unmatched junction bases numbered 7, after V lost 7 bases and J lost 3 bases. Germline CDR1 is MNHNY and CDR2 is SVGAGI (reference sequence). The CDR3 loop spans 14 amino acids.

The V and J genes are TRBV6-5 and TRBJ2-2; TRBD2 aligns across 7 bases. J gave up 6 bases and V 11 bases, and 3 bases lay outside the gene matches. The CDR3 is made up of 11 amino acids. Germline values: CDR1 MNHEY, CDR2 SVGAGI. The CDR3 sequence: CASGRAGELFF. Here the CDR3 DNA reads TGTGCCTCTGGGAGGGCCGGGGAGCTGTTTTTT.

This rearrangement joins TRBV5-1 to TRBJ2-1; 14 bases are a match to TRBD2. CDR3 length: 15 amino acids. The germline CDR1 and CDR2 sequences are SGHRS and YFSETQ. V trimming: 6 bases; J trimming: 7 bases; junction bases outside the gene matches: 6. CDR3: CASKTSGGAVNEQFF. CDR3 sequence (DNA): TGCGCCAGCAAGACTAGCGGGGGGGCCGTAAATGAGCAGTTCTTC.

The V gene is TRBV2, the J gene TRBJ2-5; TRBD1 agrees at 8 bases. The V gene end was trimmed by 4 bases and the J gene end by 2 bases; junction bases not matched to a gene: 3. The CDR3 covers 14 residues. Germline values: CDR1 SNHLY, CDR2 FYNNEI. This CDR3 reads CASSVHRGQETQYF. In DNA form, the CDR3 reads TGTGCCAGCAGTGTCCACAGGGGGCAAGAGACCCAGTACTTC.

V is TRBV12-5 and J is TRBJ1-2, with D possibly being TRBD1 (6 bases). This CDR3 comprises 14 residues. Germline values: CDR1 LGHNT, CDR2 FRNRAP. Trimming took 4 bases from V and 0 from J, leaving 9 bases between them. This CDR3 is CASGWGGSNYGYTF. CDR3 DNA sequence: TGTGCTAGTGGTTGGGGGGGCTCTAACTATGGCTACACCTTC.

V usage is TRBV18 and J usage is TRBJ1-5; D gene unclear. Between the trimmed V and J ends, which lost 4 bases and 5 bases, there was a span of 15 bases. Germline V lookup: CDR1 KGHSH, CDR2 LQKENI. CDR3 length equals 15 residues. The CDR3 sequence: CASSLAGLYDQPQHF. The CDR3 nucleotides are TGTGCCAGCTCACTAGCCGGCCTCTACGATCAGCCCCAGCATTTT.

V is TRBV5-1 and J is TRBJ1-1; tentatively, D is TRBD1 (6 bases). Trimming left V 4 bases short and J 4 bases short, with 14 bases between. CDR3 length: 14 residues. Germline CDR1 SGHRS, CDR2 YFSETQ. The CDR3 nucleotides are TGCGCCAGCAGCATCGGACAGCCCTCCACTGAAGCTTTCTTT. Encoded protein: CASSIGQPSTEAFF.

The chain uses TRBV4-1 and TRBJ2-3; D is perhaps TRBD2 (5 bases). The CDR3 is 13 amino acids. The V gene's germline CDR1 is MGHRA and CDR2 YSYEKL. V lost 4 bases to trimming and J lost 6 bases, with 11 bases between them. The CDR3 protein is CASSLDSTDTQYF. CDR3 bases: TGCGCCAGCAGCCTGGACTCGACCGATACGCAGTATTTT.

V and J are TRBV2 and TRBJ1-4; D might be TRBD1 (6 bases). Trimming stripped 6 bases from V and 13 bases from J, with 12 bases between. CDR1 is SNHLY and CDR2 is FYNNEI in the germline V gene. This CDR3 is built from 11 residues. Here the CDR3 reads CASSQGGILFF. CDR3 nucleotides: TGTGCCAGCAGCCAAGGGGGAATACTGTTTTTT.

The V gene is TRBV7-2, the J gene TRBJ2-5; 7 positions agree with TRBD1. Germline CDR1 is SGHTA and CDR2 is FQGNSA. CDR3 length: 15 residues. J was trimmed by 5 bases and V by 6 bases; bases with no gene match: 12. This CDR3 reads CASRPGTASWETQYF. The CDR3 DNA reads as TGTGCCAGCAGGCCCGGGACAGCTTCTTGGGAGACCCAGTACTTC.

This sequence joins TRBV11-2 and TRBJ1-1, with D possibly being TRBD1 (5 bases). The ends were cut back, 1 base at V and 4 bases at J, with 10 bases in the middle. Germline-derived CDR1 and CDR2 are SGHAT and FQNNGV. The CDR3 has 14 residues. The CDR3 sequence is CASSLVQGSTEAFF. CDR3 coding DNA: TGTGCCAGCAGCTTAGTGCAGGGAAGCACTGAAGCTTTCTTT.

Remarks on this clone: This sample also contains other DNA sequences that code for the same CDR3. The rearrangement joins TRBV6-5 to TRBJ2-5, with 11 bases matching TRBD1. CDR1 and CDR2 from the germline V gene are MNHEY and SVGAGI. J lost 5 bases, V lost 6 bases, and 8 bases had no gene match. This CDR3 comprises 15 residues. The CDR3, as DNA: TGTGCCAGCAGAGCGGACAGGGGGCCGGGGGAGACCCAGTACTTC. Residues: CASRADRGPGETQYF.

The V and J genes are TRBV6-4 and TRBJ1-1; TRBD1 matches at 8 bases. Germline V CDR1 and CDR2: MRHNA, SNTAGT. The CDR3 totals 14 residues. Trimming at V came to 6 bases and at J to 1 base, leaving 4 bases not matched to a gene. CDR3 in DNA: TGTGCCAGCAGCCCAGACAGGGGGAACACTGAAGCTTTCTTT. As protein: CASSPDRGNTEAFF.

The chain is built from TRBV25-1 and TRBJ1-1; TRBD1 agrees at 10 bases. Germline lookup yields CDR1 MGHDK and CDR2 SYGVNS. The CDR3 covers 14 residues. Losses at the gene ends were 6 bases for V and 4 bases for J; bases not matched to a gene: 5. CDR3 sequence: CASRGQGGVTEAFF. Here the CDR3 DNA reads TGTGCCAGCAGAGGACAGGGGGGTGTCACTGAAGCTTTCTTT.

The CDR3 DNA reads as TGTGCCAGCACGATCGAGCGGAGGGCCAACGTCCTGACTTTC. The encoded protein is CASTIERRANVLTF. The J gene is TRBJ2-6, the V gene TRBV2, with D maybe TRBD2 (5 bases). CDR3 length equals 14 residues. Germline values: CDR1 SNHLY, CDR2 FYNNEI. V was clipped by 7 bases and J by 5 bases, with 12 bases between them.

The rearrangement uses TRBV7-2 and TRBJ2-7, with D perhaps TRBD2 (6 bases). The V end lost 5 bases, the J end lost 0 bases, and 14 bases lay between the germline ends. Per the germline V gene, CDR1 is SGHTA and CDR2 is FQGNSA. The CDR3 totals 15 residues. CDR3 region: CASSAGRGASYEQYF. Written as DNA, the CDR3 is TGTGCCAGCAGCGCGGGGAGAGGAGCCTCCTACGAGCAGTACTTC.

This sequence joins TRBV20-1 and TRBJ2-7; D is perhaps TRBD1 (5 bases). CDR3 length: 11 residues. Trimming cost V 6 bases and J 9 bases, with 15 bases left between them. Germline values: CDR1 DFQATT, CDR2 SNEGSKA (reference sequence). The CDR3: CSALQGWRQYF. The CDR3 DNA sequence: TGCAGTGCCCTCCAGGGATGGCGGCAGTACTTC.

The chain links TRBV2 to TRBJ2-1, with D possibly TRBD1 on 5 matching bases. CDR3 length: 15 residues. Trimming took off 1 base at V and 8 bases at J, with 15 bases between the two ends. Per the germline V gene, CDR1 is SNHLY and CDR2 is FYNNEI. The CDR3 bases are TGTGCCAGCAGTGAAGAGGGGCAGGGTTGGGATGAGCAGTTCTTC. Protein: CASSEEGQGWDEQFF. Based on the CDR3 plus reference TRBV2 and TRBJ2-1, the full variable domain is EPEVTQTPSHQVTQMGQEVILRCVPISNHLYFYWYRQILGQKVEFLVSFYNNEISEKSEIFDDQFSVERPDGSNFTLKIRSTKLEDSAMYFCASSEEGQGWDEQFFGPGTRLTVL.